This T cell receptor beta chain was documented in a study of T cell responses to AZD1222 COVID-19 vaccine. Study-level findings and limits: The study found vaccine-associated CD4 TCRs spanning spike, dominant at 160-218 and 743-854. Nearly half of the spike-specific TCRs reportedly recognize variant regions that carry no mutations. Donors were largely white British and mainly female; clonal diversity was possibly underestimated. Without day 14 samples, only post-peak T cell repertoires were studied.

With regard to this clone: No antigen is known for it.

TCRdb keeps only in-frame clones here, not all; method: immunoSEQ multiplex PCR. The sample consists of approximately 67,000 clones, 84% of them appearing once. V was pared by 0 bases and J by 3 bases, with 8 bases between. The CDR3 sequence is 13 residues long. CDR1 is GTSNPN, CDR2 SVGIG, per germline (reference sequence). J is TRBJ1-1 and V is TRBV30; the D gene is possibly TRBD1 (6 bases). This clonotype originated in an adult in good health. This material consisted of peripheral blood, taken on day 0 of AZD1222 vaccination. The CDR3 spells CAWSVGGHTEAFF. The CDR3 DNA follows: TGTGCCTGGAGTGTCGGGGGCCACACTGAAGCTTTCTTT. The whole variable domain, remainder taken from reference TRBV30 and TRBJ1-1, is SQTIHQWPATLVQPVGSPLSLECTVEGTSNPNLYWYRQAAGRGLQLLFYSVGIGQISSEVPQNLSASRPQDRQFILSSKKLLLSDSGFYLCAWSVGGHTEAFFGQGTRLTVV.